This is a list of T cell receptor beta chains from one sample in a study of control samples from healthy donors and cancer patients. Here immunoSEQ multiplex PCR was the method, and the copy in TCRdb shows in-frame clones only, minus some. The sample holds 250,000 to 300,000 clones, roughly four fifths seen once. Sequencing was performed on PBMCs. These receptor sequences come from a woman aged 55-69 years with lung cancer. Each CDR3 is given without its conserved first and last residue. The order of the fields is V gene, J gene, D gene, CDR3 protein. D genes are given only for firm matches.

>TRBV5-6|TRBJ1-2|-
ASSFWVLNYGYT
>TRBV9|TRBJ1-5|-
ASSSGGWGNQPQH
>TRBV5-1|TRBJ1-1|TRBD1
ASSWTPQGQSRPNTEAF
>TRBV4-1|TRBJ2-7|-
ASSPEGTGEQY
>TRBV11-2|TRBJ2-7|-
ASSPLYEQY
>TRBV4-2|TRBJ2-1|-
ASSQVADSNEQF
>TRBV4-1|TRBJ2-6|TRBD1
ASSPGQGAPGANVLT
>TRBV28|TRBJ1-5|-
ASTLPSRGEYNQPQH
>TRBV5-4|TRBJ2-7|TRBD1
ASSFRQGAYEQY
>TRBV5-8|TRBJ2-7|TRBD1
ASSRTGGQY
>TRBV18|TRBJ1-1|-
ASSEARGDTEAF
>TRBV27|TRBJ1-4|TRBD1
ASRAGTGVNNEKLF
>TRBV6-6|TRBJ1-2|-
ASSYGDSNYGYT
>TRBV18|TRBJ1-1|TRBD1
ASSPRTGGAVGTEAF
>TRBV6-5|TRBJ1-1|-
ASGYSGGTEAF
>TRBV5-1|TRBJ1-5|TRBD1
ASREGAYSNQPQH
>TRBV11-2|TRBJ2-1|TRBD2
ASSLSGSGSLNEQF
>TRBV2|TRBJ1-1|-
ASDPGTPNTEAF
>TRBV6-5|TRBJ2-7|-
ASSYHTGTSPEQY
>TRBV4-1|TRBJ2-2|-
ASSVGAYTGELF
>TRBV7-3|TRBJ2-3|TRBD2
ASSLIAGGTDTQY
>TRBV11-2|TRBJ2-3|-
ASSLEHTDTQY
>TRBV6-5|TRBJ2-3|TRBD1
ASSLQGASTDTQY
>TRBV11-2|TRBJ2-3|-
ASSLDGGSTDTQY
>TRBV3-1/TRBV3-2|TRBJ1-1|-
ASSNPGLLNTEAF
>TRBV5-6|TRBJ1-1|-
ASSLGPVNTEAF
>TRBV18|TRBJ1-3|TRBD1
ASSLNPGQAGNTIY
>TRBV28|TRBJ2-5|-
ASSFAETQY
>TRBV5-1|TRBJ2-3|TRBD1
ASSLLGAGGADTQY
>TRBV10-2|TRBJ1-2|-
ASMRDDYGYT
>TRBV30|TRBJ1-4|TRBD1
AWSVIGTGGDKLF
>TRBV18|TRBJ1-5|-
ASAPNDNSNQPQH
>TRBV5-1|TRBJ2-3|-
ASSLTLVSTDTQY
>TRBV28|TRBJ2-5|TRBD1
ASSIGQGLRETQY
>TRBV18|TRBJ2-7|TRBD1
ASSAGQGTYEQY
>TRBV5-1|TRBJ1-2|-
ASSLAGRGRQSYGYT
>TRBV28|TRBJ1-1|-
ASSLTQDTEAF
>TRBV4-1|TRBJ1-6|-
ASIIKERLPLH
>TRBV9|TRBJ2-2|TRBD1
ASSPRTGNTGELF
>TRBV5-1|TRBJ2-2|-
ASSLGDNTGELF
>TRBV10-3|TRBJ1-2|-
AISESAAPYGYT
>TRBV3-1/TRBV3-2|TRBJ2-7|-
ASSQEPGVYEQY
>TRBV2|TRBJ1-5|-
ASSDSNQPQH
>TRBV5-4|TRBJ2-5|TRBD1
ASSSGGFETQY
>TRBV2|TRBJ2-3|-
ASSSEGATDTQY
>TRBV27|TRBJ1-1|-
ASSLVRDTEAF
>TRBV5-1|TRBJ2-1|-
ASSAYGSSYNEQF
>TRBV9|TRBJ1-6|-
ASSPNVDAHTPLH
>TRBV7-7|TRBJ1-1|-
ASSFKGTEAF
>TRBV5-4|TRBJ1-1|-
ASSLGGQLNTEAF
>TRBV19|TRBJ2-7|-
ASSIDVYYEQY
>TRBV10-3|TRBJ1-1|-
AISESRPDTNTEAF
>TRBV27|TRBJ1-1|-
ASSSRDASEAF
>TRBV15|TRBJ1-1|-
ATSSALMNTEAF
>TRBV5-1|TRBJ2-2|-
ASSLETGIRGGELF
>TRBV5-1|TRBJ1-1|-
ASSLGVENTEAF
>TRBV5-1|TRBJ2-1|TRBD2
ASSLRLAGGGNEQF
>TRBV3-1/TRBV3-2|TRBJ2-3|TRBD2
ASSQGNLAGGSDTQY
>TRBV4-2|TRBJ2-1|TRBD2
ASSTNLKRGRYNEQF
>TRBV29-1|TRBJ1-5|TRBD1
SVSSDRGIDQPQH